The 18 T cell receptor beta chains in this list originate from one sample, sequenced in a study of tumor-infiltrating lymphocytes in localized non-small cell lung cancer (dated by TCRdb to the early 2020s). Library preparation employed the immunoSEQ multiplex PCR assay. TCRdb retrieved this table from immuneACCESS and kept in-frame rearrangements only. Not all clones are present; in checked studies, unresolved V genes account for under half, and no reason is known for the remainder. This sample gives thousands of clones in total; over 40% of them show up just once. Roughly 21% of the sample rests with the top ten. Sequenced: uninvolved lung tissue not adjacent to the tumor. The receptors here all came from a human donor with non-small cell lung cancer.

The J gene is TRBJ1-1, the V gene TRBV19; a possible D gene is TRBD1 (5 bases). The CDR3 sequence is 14 residues long. Germline CDR1 and CDR2: LNHDA and SQIVND (reference sequence). V dropped 4 bases and J dropped 1 base, with 10 bases sitting between them. CDR3 nucleotides: TGTGCCAGTAGTAGGACGACAGCGAACACTGAAGCTTTCTTT. Protein sequence: CASSRTTANTEAFF.

By share, this clone ranks as medium-sized. The CDR3 DNA is TGTGCCAGCAGCTTAACAGGGCTTAACCTCCACTTT. Its translation is CASSLTGLNLHF. The J gene is TRBJ1-6, the V gene TRBV7-2, with D perhaps TRBD1 (6 bases). The CDR3 sequence is 12 residues long. Trimming removed 2 bases at V and 15 bases at J, with 11 bases between. Germline-derived CDR1 and CDR2 are SGHTA and FQGNSA.

This clone appeared a few times. The chain has TRBV27 and TRBJ2-7; TRBD2 is a possible D gene (5 bases). This CDR3 is 13 amino acids long. Trimming removed 7 bases at V and 0 bases at J, with 10 bases between. The V gene's germline CDR1 is MNHEY and CDR2 SMNVEV (reference sequence). CDR3 in amino acids: CASMAGASYEQYF. The CDR3 nucleotides read TGTGCCAGCATGGCGGGCGCCTCCTACGAGCAGTACTTC.

This clone is classed as medium-sized. The V and J genes are TRBV4-3 and TRBJ2-2; D possibly matches TRBD1 or TRBD2 (5 bases each). The V gene lost 2 bases and the J gene lost 1 base, with 8 bases spanning the gap. This CDR3 has 15 amino acids. Germline lookup yields CDR1 LGHNA and CDR2 YSLEER. The CDR3 DNA reads TGCGCCAGCAGCCAACGTGGGGGGAACACCGGGGAGCTGTTTTTT. Protein sequence: CASSQRGGNTGELFF.

In its sample, this clone was seen once. The rearrangement uses TRBV29-1 and TRBJ1-2; 7 bases are shared with TRBD1. Germline lookup yields CDR1 SQVTM and CDR2 ANQGSEA. CDR3 length: 16 residues. J lost 6 bases, V lost 3 bases, and 16 bases had no gene match. CDR3 sequence reads: CSVEGIGRGRGDGYTF. CDR3 sequence (DNA): TGCAGCGTTGAGGGTATAGGCAGGGGCAGGGGGGATGGCTACACCTTC.

The chain recombines TRBV4-3 with TRBJ2-2; a weak D match, TRBD1 (6 bases). Looked up from germline, CDR1 is LGHNA and CDR2 is YSLEER. The V gene lost 4 bases and the J gene lost 2 bases, with 11 bases spanning the gap. There are 15 residues in the CDR3. CDR3 nucleotide sequence: TGCGCCAGCAGCCTCCAAGGGGGAAACACCGGGGAGCTGTTTTTT. It yields the protein CASSLQGGNTGELFF.

By sample fraction, this clone is medium-sized. V and J are TRBV19 and TRBJ1-1, with D uncertain. The ends were cut back, 3 bases at V and 2 bases at J, with 13 bases in the middle. Germline V gene sequence: CDR1 LNHDA, CDR2 SQIVND (reference sequence). This CDR3 has 15 residues. CDR3 region: CASSMGGVSNTEAFF. DNA for the CDR3: TGTGCCAGTAGTATGGGCGGGGTTTCAAACACTGAAGCTTTCTTT.

The table lists this clone with a count of one. The chain recombines TRBV27 with TRBJ2-7, with D perhaps TRBD1 (5 bases). Germline CDR1 and CDR2: MNHEY and SMNVEV (reference sequence). Trimming stripped 3 bases from V and 6 bases from J, with 12 bases between. The CDR3 spans 13 residues. In nucleotides, the CDR3 is TGTGCCAGCAGTTTTGCAAGTCAGGGCGAGCAGTACTTC. It yields the protein CASSFASQGEQYF.

This clone counts as medium-sized. J is TRBJ2-1 and V is TRBV7-2, with a weak D call TRBD2 (5 bases). Germline-derived CDR1 and CDR2 are SGHTA and FQGNSA. The V and J ends lost 3 bases and 9 bases respectively, with 9 bases between them. The CDR3 has 12 amino acids. Here the CDR3 reads CASSFMGVEQFF. As DNA, the CDR3 is TGTGCCAGCAGCTTTATGGGAGTTGAGCAGTTCTTC.

The rearrangement uses TRBV29-1 and TRBJ2-5; TRBD2 might be the D (5 bases). V gave up 7 bases and J gave up 0 bases, with 9 bases separating them. The CDR3 extends over 12 amino acids. From germline, CDR1 is SQVTM and CDR2 ANQGSEA. Here the CDR3 DNA reads TGCAGCGCTGAGACTAACCAAGAGACCCAGTACTTC. Translation: CSAETNQETQYF.

The chain couples TRBV9 to TRBJ2-5, with no clear D. Germline V gene sequence: CDR1 SGDLS, CDR2 YYNGEE. Trimming took 0 bases from V and 5 from J, leaving 11 bases between them. This CDR3 is 14 amino acids long. As DNA, the CDR3 is TGTGCCAGCAGCGTAGTTCCGGTGGGGGAGACCCAGTACTTC. Its translation is CASSVVPVGETQYF.

On this clone: Other DNA sequences from this sample encode an identical CDR3 as well. The chain couples TRBV19 to TRBJ1-1, with 10 bases matching TRBD1. This CDR3 spans 14 amino acids. CDR1 is LNHDA, CDR2 SQIVND, per germline (reference sequence). The J segment lost 4 bases and the V segment lost 5 bases, leaving 4 bases of the junction unmatched. CDR3 in DNA: TGTGCCAGTAGTCCGGGACAGGGGAGCACTGAAGCTTTCTTT. Amino acids: CASSPGQGSTEAFF.

In this sample, this clone is medium-sized. The chain links TRBV30 to TRBJ1-3; D is possibly TRBD1 (5 bases). Trimming pared 4 bases from V and 4 bases from J, leaving 14 bases between. Germline V lookup: CDR1 GTSNPN, CDR2 SVGIG (reference sequence). CDR3 length: 14 residues. DNA for the CDR3: TGTGCCTGGACTGGGACCTACCTCGGAAACACCATATATTTT. Translation: CAWTGTYLGNTIYF.

The chain has TRBV2 and TRBJ1-4; TRBD1 might be the D (5 bases). Deletions cut 4 bases from V and 7 bases from J, with 13 bases between. Germline V gene sequence: CDR1 SNHLY, CDR2 FYNNEI. This CDR3 has 14 amino acids. CDR3 DNA sequence: TGTGCCAGCAGTGTCGACGGGGCCTTTGAAAAACTGTTTTTT. Protein product: CASSVDGAFEKLFF.

Within the sample, this clone is large (0.1 to 1%). This chain links TRBV27 with TRBJ1-5; D perhaps matches TRBD1 (6 bases). CDR1 and CDR2 from the germline V gene are MNHEY and SMNVEV (reference sequence). The ends were cut back, 5 bases at V and 2 bases at J, with 13 bases in the middle. The CDR3 runs 15 residues. CDR3 residues: CASSPGATGNQPQHF. CDR3 in DNA: TGTGCCAGCAGTCCGGGGGCTACGGGCAATCAGCCCCAGCATTTT.

This rearrangement joins TRBV5-6 to TRBJ2-7; 8 positions agree with TRBD1. CDR1 is SGHDT, CDR2 YYEEEE, per germline. The V and J ends lost 4 bases and 2 bases, in that order; junction bases with no gene match: 11. This CDR3 has 16 amino acids. CDR3 DNA: TGTGCCAGCAGCGTAGCCCGGGACAGGTACCCCTACGAGCAGTACTTC. Its protein is CASSVARDRYPYEQYF. Together with reference TRBV5-6 and TRBJ2-7, the CDR3 gives the full variable domain: DAGVTQSPTHLIKTRGQQVTLRCSPKSGHDTVSWYQQALGQGPQFIFQYYEEEERQRGNFPDRFSGHQFPNYSSELNVNALLLGDSALYLCASSVARDRYPYEQYFGPGTRLTVT.

The table lists this clone with a few counts. The chain employs TRBV19 and TRBJ1-1; D not resolved. Germline V lookup: CDR1 LNHDA, CDR2 SQIVND (reference sequence). The CDR3 is 15 amino acids. V gave up 1 base and J gave up 8 bases, with 17 bases separating them. The CDR3 nucleotides are TGTGCCAGTAGTATAGCTGTCCGGGCGGACCAAGAAGCTTTCTTT. It codes for CASSIAVRADQEAFF.

The chain couples TRBV28 to TRBJ2-5; D not resolved. Trimming left V 7 bases short and J 0 bases short, with 12 bases between. This CDR3 contains 14 residues. CDR1 is MDHEN and CDR2 is SYDVKM in the germline V gene. CDR3: CASKGYQNQETQYF. The CDR3 nucleotides are TGTGCCAGCAAAGGATACCAGAACCAAGAGACCCAGTACTTC.